The present TCR beta chain was sequenced within a study of radiation and T cells in renal cell carcinoma. Specified time point: blood 4 weeks post-SBRT, at nephrectomy. Documented treatment: 15 Gy SBRT to primary tumor, nephrectomy 4 weeks later. Nephrectomy followed 15 Gy stereotactic body radiation by 4 weeks. Blood was sampled at baseline, 2 weeks and 4 weeks after SBRT. The study's findings and limits: In blood, top tumor clones expanded by 2 weeks, shrinking by 4.

J lost 0 bases, V lost 3 bases, and 11 bases had no gene match. In germline, CDR1 is SGHKS, CDR2 YYEKEE (reference sequence). The CDR3 consists of 17 residues. Notes on this clone: Its antigen is unidentified.

Measured with immunoSEQ multiplex PCR; TCRdb has only the in-frame clones, and not every one. This sample has roughly 170,000 clones, with roughly 90% found just once. This TCR derives from a woman aged 45 to 65 with renal cell carcinoma. This sample comprised blood, obtained from a patient whose treatment included radiotherapy and nephrectomy. The rearrangement joins TRBV5-5 to TRBJ1-1; 7 nucleotides match TRBD1. The CDR3 sequence: CASSSTGRSSMNTEAFF. The CDR3 coding sequence is TGTGCCAGCAGCTCGACAGGGAGATCTTCGATGAACACTGAAGCTTTCTTT.